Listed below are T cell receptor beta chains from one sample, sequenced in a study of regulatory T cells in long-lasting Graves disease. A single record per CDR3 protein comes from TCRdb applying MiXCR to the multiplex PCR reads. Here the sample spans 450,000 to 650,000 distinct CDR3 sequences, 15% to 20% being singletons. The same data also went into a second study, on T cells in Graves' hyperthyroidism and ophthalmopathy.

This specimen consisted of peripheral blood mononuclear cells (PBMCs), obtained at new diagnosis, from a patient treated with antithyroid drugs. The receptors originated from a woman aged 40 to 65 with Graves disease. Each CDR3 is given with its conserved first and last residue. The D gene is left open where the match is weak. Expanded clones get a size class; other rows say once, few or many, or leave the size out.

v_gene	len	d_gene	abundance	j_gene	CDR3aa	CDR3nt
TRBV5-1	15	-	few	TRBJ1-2	CASSLRSGPARGYTF	TGCGCCAGCAGCTTGAGATCTGGACCAGCGAGGGGCTACACCTTC
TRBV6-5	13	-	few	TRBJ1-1	CASSYTRDTEAFF	TGTGCCAGCAGTTACACTCGGGACACTGAAGCTTTCTTT
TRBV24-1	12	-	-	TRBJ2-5	CATSGIRETQYF	TGTGCCACCAGTGGTATTAGGGAGACCCAGTACTTC
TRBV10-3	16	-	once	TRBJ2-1	CAISGRQPSAYNEQFF	TGTGCCATCAGTGGGCGGCAACCCTCCGCCTACAATGAGCAGTTCTTC
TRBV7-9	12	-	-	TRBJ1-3	CASSSRGNTIYF	TGTGCCAGCAGTTCGCGGGGAAACACCATATATTTT
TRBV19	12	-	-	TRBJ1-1	CASSGVFAEAFF	TGTGCCAGTAGTGGCGTCTTCGCTGAAGCTTTCTTT
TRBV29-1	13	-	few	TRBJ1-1	CSVEDGGNTEAFF	TGCAGCGTTGAAGATGGCGGGAACACTGAAGCTTTCTTT
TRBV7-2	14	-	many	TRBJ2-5	CASSLWVGKETQYF	TGTGCCAGCAGCTTATGGGTCGGTAAAGAGACCCAGTACTTC
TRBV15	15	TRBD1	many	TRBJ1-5	CATSSLGGGNQPQHF	TGTGCCACCAGCAGTTTAGGGGGCGGCAATCAGCCCCAGCATTTT
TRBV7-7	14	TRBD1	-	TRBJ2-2	CASSLSGGDGELFF	TGTGCTAGCAGCTTATCAGGGGGCGACGGGGAGCTGTTTTTT
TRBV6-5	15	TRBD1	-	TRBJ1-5	CASSSDRGSNQPQHF	TGTGCCAGCAGTTCCGACAGGGGGAGCAATCAGCCCCAGCATTTT
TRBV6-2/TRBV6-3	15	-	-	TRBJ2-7	CASSYRGQGTYEQYF	TGTGCCAGCAGTTACCGGGGGCAGGGTACCTACGAGCAGTACTTC
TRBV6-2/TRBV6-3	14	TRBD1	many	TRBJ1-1	CASSYRQGLTEAFF	TGTGCCAGCAGTTACAGACAGGGACTCACTGAAGCTTTCTTT
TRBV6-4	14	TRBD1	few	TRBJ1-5	CATLGQDLYQPQHF	TGTGCCACTTTGGGACAGGACCTTTATCAGCCCCAGCATTTT
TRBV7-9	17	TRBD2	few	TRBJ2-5	CASSIGLAGGGEETQYF	TGTGCCAGCAGCATTGGACTAGCGGGAGGGGGGGAAGAGACCCAGTACTTC
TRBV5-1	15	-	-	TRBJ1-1	CASSSTELRNTEAFF	TGCGCCAGCAGCTCGACAGAGCTCAGGAACACTGAAGCTTTCTTT
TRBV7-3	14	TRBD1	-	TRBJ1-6	CASSSGGFNSPLHF	TGTGCCAGCAGCTCAGGGGGGTTTAATTCACCCCTCCACTTT